This is a list of T cell receptor beta chains from one sample in a study of tumor and adjacent non-tumor tissue in lung cancer. TCRdb re-analysed the multiplex PCR reads in MiXCR, keeping a single row per CDR3 protein. This repertoire shows some 74,000 distinct CDR3 sequences, 55% to 75% found once; its top ten account for approximately 9%. Specimen: lung tumor tissue. The receptors were sampled from a woman aged 40 to 50 with non-small cell lung cancer. Each CDR3 is given with its conserved first and last residue. D genes are given only for firm matches. Only part of the rows carry a size: once, few, many, or a class if the clone is expanded.

clone size,CDR3 length,D gene,J gene,V gene,CDR3 DNA,CDR3 protein
NA,13,NA,TRBJ2-2,TRBV12-3/TRBV12-4,TGTGCCAGCAACAAGGACCTGACCGTGGAGCTGTTTTTT,CASNKDLTVELFF
many,15,TRBD1,TRBJ2-7,TRBV4-2,TGTGCCAGCAGCCGAGCGTGGGACAGGGAGGCCGAGCAGTACTTC,CASSRAWDREAEQYF
NA,16,TRBD2,TRBJ2-3,TRBV14,TGTGCCAGCTGCTATTATAGCGGGGGGTCCACAGATATGCAGTATTTT,CASCYYSGGSTDMQYF
NA,11,NA,TRBJ2-5,TRBV6-6,TGTGCCAGCACACATCGGGAGATCCAGCACTTC,CASTHREIQHF
NA,14,NA,TRBJ2-3,TRBV6-6,TGTGCCAGCAGTTACCTCCGGAACGGTGATACGCAGTATTTT,CASSYLRNGDTQYF
NA,15,NA,TRBJ1-3,TRBV7-9,TGTGCCAGGAGCTCTGGACAGAGCTCTGGAAACACCATATATTTT,CARSSGQSSGNTIYF
once,13,NA,TRBJ2-7,TRBV10-2,TGCGCTAGCAGTGGAGACATTAACTACGAGCAGTACTTC,CASSGDINYEQYF
NA,16,TRBD2,TRBJ2-1,TRBV29-1,TGCAACGTTGAAGCAATGACTAGCGGGAGGGGGGGTAAACAGTTCTTC,CNVEAMTSGRGGKQFF
NA,14,NA,TRBJ2-7,TRBV5-4,TGTGCCAGTAGCCTTAACGGGAGTAGGGACGAGCAGTACTTC,CASSLNGSRDEQYF
NA,14,TRBD2,TRBJ2-3,TRBV10-3,TGTGCCATCGAGGCGGGAGGGTCGGCAGACACGCAGTATTTT,CAIEAGGSADTQYF
NA,16,NA,TRBJ2-5,TRBV28,TGTGCCAGCGGAGCTTCCGGGGCACCAGGAGGGAGGACCCAGTACTTC,CASGASGAPGGRTQYF
NA,11,NA,TRBJ2-1,TRBV20-1,TGCAGCGCCACCGGGCGTGGTGAGCAGTTCTTC,CSATGRGEQFF
NA,15,NA,TRBJ2-6,TRBV6-5,TGTGCCATCAGTTCCACACTCACTGGGGCCAACGTCCTGAGTTTC,CAISSTLTGANVLSF
NA,13,NA,TRBJ2-3,TRBV4-2,TGTGCCAGCGGCCAAGAGGCAGAGGATAAGCAGTATTTT,CASGQEAEDKQYF
NA,14,TRBD1,TRBJ2-7,TRBV29-1,TGCATCGTTGATATGCAGGGGGACTCCTACGAGCAGTACTTC,CIVDMQGDSYEQYF
NA,18,TRBD1,TRBJ1-3,TRBV12-3/TRBV12-4,TGTACCAGCAGTTCCCGACAGGGCGGACTCATCTCTGGAAACACCATATATTTT,CTSSSRQGGLISGNTIYF
NA,12,NA,TRBJ1-2,TRBV28,TGTGCCAGCAATAGAGGGGAGAATGGCTACATCTTC,CASNRGENGYIF
NA,15,TRBD2,TRBJ2-1,TRBV11-2,TGTGTCAGCAGCTTAGAACCCAGCGGGGGGATTGAACAGTTCTTC,CVSSLEPSGGIEQFF